These T cell receptor beta chains were read from a single sample in a study of cytomegalovirus exposure and HLA in healthy donors. Data came from immunoSEQ multiplex PCR; TCRdb stores just in-frame clones and leaves some out. The sample includes about 160,000 clones, approximately 80% of them seen just once. Material for sequencing was PBMCs. These TCRs come from a woman under 30 in good health and CMV-seronegative. Both conserved end residues are part of each CDR3. A D gene is named only where the DNA matches it firmly. Clone size is given for some rows only: seen once, a few or many times, or a class if the clone is expanded.

v_gene: TRBV15; d_gene: .; abundance: .; j_gene: TRBJ1-1; CDR3aa: CATSSEPVDTEAFF; CDR3nt: TGTGCCACCAGCAGTGAGCCGGTGGACACTGAAGCTTTCTTT
v_gene: TRBV27; d_gene: TRBD2; abundance: .; j_gene: TRBJ2-7; CDR3aa: CASSLSFGGGGSTYEQYF; CDR3nt: TGTGCCAGCAGTTTATCTTTTGGTGGGGGGGGAAGCACCTACGAGCAGTACTTC
v_gene: TRBV28; d_gene: TRBD1; abundance: once; j_gene: TRBJ1-4; CDR3aa: CASTQSGQGAGNEKLFF; CDR3nt: TGTGCCAGCACCCAGTCGGGACAGGGGGCCGGCAATGAAAAACTGTTTTTT
v_gene: TRBV6-1; d_gene: .; abundance: .; j_gene: TRBJ1-6; CDR3aa: CASSEFGGSPLHF; CDR3nt: TGTGCCAGCAGTGAATTCGGAGGATCACCCCTCCACTTT
v_gene: TRBV27; d_gene: TRBD1; abundance: few; j_gene: TRBJ2-7; CDR3aa: CASSLTDRAYEQYF; CDR3nt: TGTGCCAGCAGTCTGACAGACAGGGCCTACGAGCAGTACTTC
v_gene: TRBV7-2; d_gene: .; abundance: .; j_gene: TRBJ1-1; CDR3aa: CASSLGGENTEAFF; CDR3nt: TGTGCCAGCAGCTTAGGCGGGGAGAACACTGAAGCTTTCTTT
v_gene: TRBV27; d_gene: TRBD2; abundance: .; j_gene: TRBJ2-5; CDR3aa: CASSSYSGLAVETQYF; CDR3nt: TGTGCCAGCAGTTCTTACTCGGGACTAGCCGTAGAGACCCAGTACTTC
v_gene: TRBV28; d_gene: TRBD1; abundance: .; j_gene: TRBJ2-7; CDR3aa: CASRTGAYEQYF; CDR3nt: TGTGCCAGCAGGACAGGGGCCTACGAGCAGTACTTC
v_gene: TRBV7-7; d_gene: .; abundance: .; j_gene: TRBJ2-2; CDR3aa: CASSLGQSTGELFF; CDR3nt: TGTGCCAGCAGCTTAGGACAGAGTACCGGGGAGCTGTTTTTT
v_gene: TRBV6-5; d_gene: .; abundance: .; j_gene: TRBJ1-2; CDR3aa: CASSYGGNGYTF; CDR3nt: TGTGCCAGCAGTTACGGAGGGAATGGCTACACCTTC
v_gene: TRBV28; d_gene: TRBD1; abundance: .; j_gene: TRBJ2-7; CDR3aa: CASSFHRDRGFYEQYF; CDR3nt: TGTGCCAGCAGTTTCCACCGGGACAGGGGGTTTTACGAGCAGTACTTC
v_gene: TRBV27; d_gene: .; abundance: .; j_gene: TRBJ2-1; CDR3aa: CASSRLGLPYNEQFF; CDR3nt: TGTGCCAGCAGTAGACTAGGGCTGCCCTACAATGAGCAGTTCTTC
v_gene: TRBV7-9; d_gene: TRBD1; abundance: .; j_gene: TRBJ1-2; CDR3aa: CASLPTGDYGYTF; CDR3nt: TGTGCCAGCCTTCCGACAGGGGACTATGGCTACACCTTC
v_gene: TRBV30; d_gene: .; abundance: .; j_gene: TRBJ2-5; CDR3aa: CAWSVGLIQTQYF; CDR3nt: TGTGCCTGGAGTGTGGGACTCATCCAGACCCAGTACTTC
v_gene: TRBV5-1; d_gene: TRBD1; abundance: .; j_gene: TRBJ2-2; CDR3aa: CASRRGTANTGELFF; CDR3nt: TGCGCCAGCAGGAGGGGGACAGCGAACACCGGGGAGCTGTTTTTT
v_gene: TRBV10-1; d_gene: .; abundance: .; j_gene: TRBJ1-1; CDR3aa: CASSEQGRTEAFF; CDR3nt: TGCGCCAGCAGTGAACAGGGACGCACTGAAGCTTTCTTT
v_gene: TRBV7-3; d_gene: TRBD1; abundance: .; j_gene: TRBJ1-1; CDR3aa: CASSRRDRGRKNTEAFF; CDR3nt: TGTGCCAGCAGCCGTCGGGACAGGGGGCGGAAGAACACTGAAGCTTTCTTT
v_gene: TRBV11-2; d_gene: .; abundance: .; j_gene: TRBJ1-4; CDR3aa: CASSSGQILGEKLFF; CDR3nt: TGTGCCAGCAGCTCCGGACAGATTCTTGGTGAAAAACTGTTTTTT
v_gene: TRBV7-9; d_gene: .; abundance: .; j_gene: TRBJ1-2; CDR3aa: CASSPTYLGAGGGYTF; CDR3nt: TGTGCCAGCAGCCCGACGTATTTGGGGGCTGGTGGTGGCTACACCTTC
v_gene: TRBV6-4; d_gene: .; abundance: .; j_gene: TRBJ2-3; CDR3aa: CASSDLGGFSTDTQYF; CDR3nt: TGTGCCAGCAGTGACCTTGGTGGCTTCAGCACAGATACGCAGTATTTT
v_gene: TRBV6-1; d_gene: TRBD1; abundance: .; j_gene: TRBJ1-4; CDR3aa: CASSEGPGQGGEKLFF; CDR3nt: TGTGCCAGCAGTGAAGGGCCGGGACAGGGGGGCGAAAAACTGTTTTTT
v_gene: TRBV19; d_gene: TRBD2; abundance: once; j_gene: TRBJ2-3; CDR3aa: CASSIGTLTGTSRTDTQYF; CDR3nt: TGTGCCAGTAGTATAGGCACCCTTACCGGGACTAGCCGCACAGATACGCAGTATTTT
v_gene: TRBV6-1; d_gene: .; abundance: .; j_gene: TRBJ2-5; CDR3aa: CASSVNQETQYF; CDR3nt: TGTGCCAGCAGTGTAAATCAAGAGACCCAGTACTTC
v_gene: TRBV5-6; d_gene: .; abundance: few; j_gene: TRBJ2-7; CDR3aa: CASRFSGSSYEQYF; CDR3nt: TGTGCCAGCAGATTCAGTGGGAGCTCCTACGAGCAGTACTTC
v_gene: TRBV7-9; d_gene: TRBD2; abundance: .; j_gene: TRBJ2-5; CDR3aa: CASSKTSGGQETQYF; CDR3nt: TGTGCCAGCAGCAAGACTAGCGGGGGTCAAGAGACCCAGTACTTC
v_gene: TRBV12-5; d_gene: .; abundance: .; j_gene: TRBJ2-7; CDR3aa: CASGLWIQGVDEQYF; CDR3nt: TGTGCTAGTGGTTTGTGGATACAGGGAGTCGACGAGCAGTACTTC
v_gene: TRBV7-9; d_gene: TRBD2; abundance: .; j_gene: TRBJ2-7; CDR3aa: CASSSGTSGRFF; CDR3nt: TGTGCCAGCAGCTCCGGGACTAGCGGGAGGTTTTTC
v_gene: TRBV2; d_gene: TRBD2; abundance: .; j_gene: TRBJ2-1; CDR3aa: CASSGNGLAGGDEQFF; CDR3nt: TGTGCCAGCAGCGGTAACGGACTAGCGGGGGGAGATGAGCAGTTCTTC
v_gene: TRBV2; d_gene: .; abundance: .; j_gene: TRBJ2-1; CDR3aa: CASSPPRGGNEQFF; CDR3nt: TGTGCCAGCAGCCCCCCTCGAGGCGGCAATGAGCAGTTCTTC
v_gene: TRBV10-3; d_gene: TRBD1; abundance: few; j_gene: TRBJ2-3; CDR3aa: CAIGDRGHTDTQYF; CDR3nt: TGTGCCATCGGGGACAGGGGTCACACAGATACGCAGTATTTT
v_gene: TRBV5-4; d_gene: TRBD2; abundance: .; j_gene: TRBJ2-1; CDR3aa: CASSLARLAGGPSGNEQFF; CDR3nt: TGTGCCAGCAGCTTGGCCAGGCTAGCGGGGGGGCCGTCGGGGAATGAGCAGTTCTTC
v_gene: TRBV11-3; d_gene: .; abundance: .; j_gene: TRBJ2-5; CDR3aa: CATSQSAGETQYF; CDR3nt: TGTGCCACCTCGCAATCAGCCGGGGAGACCCAGTACTTC
v_gene: TRBV9; d_gene: .; abundance: few; j_gene: TRBJ2-5; CDR3aa: CASSSQAVETQYF; CDR3nt: TGTGCCAGCAGCTCCCAGGCCGTGGAGACCCAGTACTTC
v_gene: TRBV6-5; d_gene: .; abundance: .; j_gene: TRBJ2-7; CDR3aa: CASSYSIQGLSYEQYF; CDR3nt: TGTGCCAGCAGTTACTCGATTCAGGGACTCTCCTACGAGCAGTACTTC
v_gene: TRBV18; d_gene: TRBD2; abundance: .; j_gene: TRBJ2-2; CDR3aa: CASSPLAGPAGGELFF; CDR3nt: TGTGCCAGCTCACCCTTAGCGGGGCCCGCCGGCGGGGAGCTGTTTTTT
v_gene: TRBV7-2; d_gene: TRBD2; abundance: once; j_gene: TRBJ2-3; CDR3aa: CASSFGFSGDTQYF; CDR3nt: TGTGCCAGCAGCTTTGGTTTTAGCGGGGATACGCAGTATTTT
v_gene: TRBV7-2; d_gene: TRBD2; abundance: .; j_gene: TRBJ2-7; CDR3aa: CASSLGSSGASYEQYF; CDR3nt: TGTGCCAGCAGCTTAGGATCAAGCGGGGCCTCCTACGAGCAGTACTTC
v_gene: TRBV15; d_gene: .; abundance: .; j_gene: TRBJ1-5; CDR3aa: CATSRDRLGARQPQHF; CDR3nt: TGTGCCACCAGCAGAGATCGGTTGGGGGCGCGGCAGCCCCAGCATTTT
v_gene: TRBV18; d_gene: TRBD1; abundance: .; j_gene: TRBJ1-1; CDR3aa: CASSPGMTGSNTEAFF; CDR3nt: TGTGCCAGCTCACCCGGGATGACAGGGTCAAACACTGAAGCTTTCTTT
v_gene: TRBV5-4; d_gene: TRBD1; abundance: .; j_gene: TRBJ1-1; CDR3aa: CASSPQGPSTEAFF; CDR3nt: TGTGCCAGCAGCCCACAGGGGCCCAGCACTGAAGCTTTCTTT
v_gene: TRBV6-1; d_gene: .; abundance: .; j_gene: TRBJ2-5; CDR3aa: CASSENRLGGETQYF; CDR3nt: TGTGCCAGCAGTGAAAACAGGCTTGGAGGGGAGACCCAGTACTTC